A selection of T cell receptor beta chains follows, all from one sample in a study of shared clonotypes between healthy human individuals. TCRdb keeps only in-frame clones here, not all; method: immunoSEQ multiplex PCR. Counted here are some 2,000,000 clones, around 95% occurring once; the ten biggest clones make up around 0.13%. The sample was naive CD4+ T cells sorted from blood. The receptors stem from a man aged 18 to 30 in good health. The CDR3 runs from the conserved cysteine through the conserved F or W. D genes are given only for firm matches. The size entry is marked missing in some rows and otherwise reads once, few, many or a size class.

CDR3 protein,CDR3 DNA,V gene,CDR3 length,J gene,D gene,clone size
CASSRAQSSSSYNEQFF,TGTGCCAGCTCTCGGGCACAATCTTCGAGCTCCTACAATGAGCAGTTCTTC,TRBV18,17,TRBJ2-1,.,.
CASRERTGANQPQHF,TGTGCCAGCAGGGAAAGGACAGGGGCTAATCAGCCCCAGCATTTT,TRBV2,15,TRBJ1-5,TRBD1,.
CSVTGTITYEQYF,TGCAGCGTCACAGGGACGATTACCTACGAGCAGTACTTC,TRBV29-1,13,TRBJ2-7,.,.
CASSLEVGRETQYF,TGCGCCAGCAGCTTGGAGGTCGGGCGGGAGACCCAGTACTTC,TRBV5-1,14,TRBJ2-5,.,.
CASSLIGGSYEQYF,TGTGCCAGCAGCTTAATCGGGGGCTCCTACGAGCAGTACTTC,TRBV5-4,14,TRBJ2-7,.,once
CASSTRDYIDQPQHF,TGTGCCAGCAGTACCCGGGACTATATCGATCAGCCCCAGCATTTT,TRBV28,15,TRBJ1-5,.,.
CASSYSGATGEKLFF,TGTGCCAGCAGTTACTCGGGGGCGACGGGTGAAAAACTGTTTTTT,TRBV6-6,15,TRBJ1-4,.,.
CASRTSTGELFF,TGTGCCAGCAGGACGTCTACAGGGGAGCTGTTTTTT,TRBV25-1,12,TRBJ2-2,.,.
CASSLRTGKNYYEQYF,TGTGCCAGCAGCCTCCGGACAGGGAAAAATTACTACGAGCAGTACTTC,TRBV7-9,16,TRBJ2-7,TRBD1,.
CASSLSRDSYGYTF,TGTGCCAGCAGTTTATCGAGGGACTCCTATGGCTACACCTTC,TRBV27,14,TRBJ1-2,.,.
CASSFTGETNTIYF,TGTGCCAGCAGCTTCACAGGGGAGACAAACACCATATATTTT,TRBV5-6,14,TRBJ1-3,TRBD1,.
CAIRIPRGLAKNIQYF,TGTGCCATCAGAATTCCCAGGGGCCTAGCCAAAAACATTCAGTACTTC,TRBV10-3,16,TRBJ2-4,.,.
CASSLGGLETQYF,TGTGCCAGCAGTTTAGGGGGGCTAGAGACCCAGTACTTC,TRBV28,13,TRBJ2-5,.,once
CASSPANFKASGSEQYF,TGTGCCAGCTCACCAGCTAACTTTAAGGCTAGCGGGAGCGAGCAGTACTTC,TRBV18,17,TRBJ2-7,TRBD2,.
CASSEVRLRTGNTEAFF,TGCGCCAGCAGTGAGGTCCGCCTCAGGACGGGGAACACTGAAGCTTTCTTT,TRBV10-2,17,TRBJ1-1,.,.
CASSLGIQDGPYEQYF,TGCGCCAGCAGCTTGGGAATTCAGGACGGCCCCTACGAGCAGTACTTC,TRBV5-1,16,TRBJ2-7,.,.
CASSWGVTGELFF,TGTGCCAGCAGCTGGGGGGTCACCGGGGAGCTGTTTTTT,TRBV5-4,13,TRBJ2-2,.,.
CASSPRLLGRETQYF,TGTGCCAGCAGCCCTAGACTATTAGGTAGAGAGACCCAGTACTTC,TRBV9,15,TRBJ2-5,.,.
CASSETGLPTETQYF,TGTGCCAGCAGTGAAACAGGGCTACCAACAGAGACCCAGTACTTC,TRBV6-1,15,TRBJ2-5,.,.
CASSAGGDRVVEAFF,TGTGCCAGCAGCGCCGGGGGAGACAGGGTGGTTGAAGCTTTCTTT,TRBV5-6,15,TRBJ1-1,TRBD1,.
CASSLYTDRGNQPQHF,TGTGCCAGCAGCTTGTATACCGACAGAGGCAATCAGCCCCAGCATTTT,TRBV5-6,16,TRBJ1-5,.,.
CASSPDALLTGELFF,TGCGCCAGCAGCCCGGATGCCCTTTTGACCGGGGAGCTGTTTTTT,TRBV5-1,15,TRBJ2-2,.,.